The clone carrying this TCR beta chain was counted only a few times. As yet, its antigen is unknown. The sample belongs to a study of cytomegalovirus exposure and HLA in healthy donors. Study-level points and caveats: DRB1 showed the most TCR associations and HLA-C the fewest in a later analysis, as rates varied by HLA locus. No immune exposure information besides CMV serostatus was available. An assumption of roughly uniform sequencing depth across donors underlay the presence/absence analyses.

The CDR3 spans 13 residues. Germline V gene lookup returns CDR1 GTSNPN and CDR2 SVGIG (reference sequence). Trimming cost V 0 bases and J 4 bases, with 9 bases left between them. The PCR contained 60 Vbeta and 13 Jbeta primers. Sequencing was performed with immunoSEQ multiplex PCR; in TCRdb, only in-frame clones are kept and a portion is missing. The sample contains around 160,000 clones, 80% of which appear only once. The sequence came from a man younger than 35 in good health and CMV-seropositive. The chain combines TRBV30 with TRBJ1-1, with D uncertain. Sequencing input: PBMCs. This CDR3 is CAWSVGGGTEAFF. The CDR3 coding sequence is TGTGCCTGGAGTGTAGGTGGCGGCACTGAAGCTTTCTTT.